What follows are 24 T cell receptor beta chains derived from one specimen sequenced in a study of blood T cell repertoires in COVID-19. Only in-frame clones appear in the TCRdb table, and some are missing; sequencing was by immunoSEQ multiplex PCR. Of roughly 300,000 clones in the sample, almost 85% were seen once. Material for sequencing was peripheral blood. The receptor set was obtained from a human donor in a cohort sampled during active COVID-19.

This chain uses TRBV24-1 with TRBJ1-5; 10 bases match TRBD1. The CDR3 spans 15 residues. Germline V CDR1 and CDR2: KGHDR, SFDVKD. Unmatched junction bases numbered 11, after V lost 8 bases and J lost 8 bases. The CDR3 here is CATNPRGDRGEPQHF. The CDR3 DNA follows: TGTGCCACCAACCCTAGGGGGGACAGGGGAGAGCCCCAGCATTTT.

The J gene is TRBJ2-5, the V gene TRBV24-1; D may be TRBD1 (5 bases). Trimming shortened V by 2 bases and J by 1 base, and 10 bases separated the two germline ends. Germline lookup yields CDR1 KGHDR and CDR2 SFDVKD. The CDR3 sequence is 15 residues long. As DNA, the CDR3 is TGTGCCACCAGTGATTCGGACACAGTCCAAGAGACCCAGTACTTC. Amino acids: CATSDSDTVQETQYF.

The sample holds one count of this clone. The chain links TRBV5-1 to TRBJ2-7; the D is unclear. Germline CDR1 and CDR2: SGHRS and YFSETQ. V dropped 2 bases and J dropped 2 bases, with 11 bases sitting between them. CDR3 length equals 14 residues. The CDR3 is CASSFGLGPYEQYF. Written as DNA, the CDR3 is TGCGCCAGCAGCTTCGGTCTAGGCCCCTACGAGCAGTACTTC.

The chain uses TRBV5-1 and TRBJ2-1; D might be TRBD1 (5 bases). Trimming left V 5 bases short and J 0 bases short, with 9 bases between. Germline V gene lookup returns CDR1 SGHRS and CDR2 YFSETQ. The CDR3 has 14 residues. The CDR3: CASRQESSYNEQFF. The CDR3 coding sequence is TGCGCCAGCAGACAGGAGAGCTCCTACAATGAGCAGTTCTTC. The full variable domain, its missing parts supplied by reference TRBV5-1 and TRBJ2-1, is KAGVTQTPRYLIKTRGQQVTLSCSPISGHRSVSWYQQTPGQGLQFLFEYFSETQRNKGNFPGRFSGRQFSNSRSEMNVSTLELGDSALYLCASRQESSYNEQFFGPGTRLTVL.

The chain has TRBV5-4 and TRBJ1-1; TRBD1 might be the D (6 bases). V lost 5 bases and J 7 bases, leaving 18 bases between the germline ends. The CDR3 runs to 14 residues. Germline CDR1 and CDR2: SGHNT and YYREEE (reference sequence). The CDR3 is CASSLAQGLSEAFF. The CDR3 DNA is TGTGCCAGCAGTCTTGCACAGGGTCTTAGTGAAGCTTTCTTT.

The genes are TRBV5-1 and TRBJ2-3; 10 positions agree with TRBD1. Germline CDR1 and CDR2: SGHRS and YFSETQ. The CDR3 loop spans 14 amino acids. V gave up 8 bases and J gave up 2 bases; unmatched junction bases: 5. CDR3 bases: TGCGCCAGTTCCGGGACAGGGGTCACAGATACGCAGTATTTT. Its protein product is CASSGTGVTDTQYF.

The V and J genes are TRBV7-3 and TRBJ2-1; no clear D. The CDR3 runs to 11 residues. The germline V and J ends were trimmed by 4 bases and 10 bases, with 8 bases remaining between them. Per the germline V gene, CDR1 is SGHTA and CDR2 is FQGTGA. The CDR3: CASSSGREQFF. CDR3 bases: TGTGCCAGCAGCTCTGGTCGGGAGCAGTTCTTC.

V and J are TRBV5-1 and TRBJ1-4; D remains ambiguous. Germline loops: CDR1 SGHRS, CDR2 YFSETQ. CDR3 length equals 15 residues. V gave up 4 bases and J gave up 0 bases, with 10 bases separating them. The CDR3 reads CASSTTGATNEKLFF. Here the CDR3 DNA reads TGCGCCAGCAGCACGACCGGGGCAACTAATGAAAAACTGTTTTTT.

The chain couples TRBV28 to TRBJ1-6, with 8 bases aligning to TRBD1. There are 14 residues in the CDR3. Germline V gives CDR1 MDHEN, CDR2 SYDVKM. V gave up 2 bases and J gave up 9 bases; unmatched junction bases: 3. This CDR3 reads CASSLRTGTSPLHF. Written as DNA, the CDR3 is TGTGCCAGCAGTTTAAGGACAGGGACTTCACCCCTCCACTTT. Full variable domain (missing parts from reference TRBV28 and TRBJ1-6): DVKVTQSSRYLVKRTGEKVFLECVQDMDHENMFWYRQDPGLGLRLIYFSYDVKMKEKGDIPEGYSVSREKKERFSLILESASTNQTSMYLCASSLRTGTSPLHFGNGTRLTVT.

The chain links TRBV29-1 to TRBJ2-6, with D possibly TRBD1 on 7 matching bases. There are 18 residues in the CDR3. V was trimmed by 2 bases and J by 0 bases, leaving 17 bases between them. CDR1 and CDR2 (germline): SQVTM, ANQGSEA. CDR3: CSVEIQGGYHSGANVLTF. In DNA form, the CDR3 reads TGCAGCGTTGAAATTCAGGGGGGCTATCACTCTGGGGCCAACGTCCTGACTTTC.

The chain has TRBV19 and TRBJ1-1; D possibly corresponds to TRBD1 (6 bases). V lost 3 bases, J lost 4 bases, and 12 bases lay in between. Per the germline V gene, CDR1 is LNHDA and CDR2 is SQIVND (reference sequence). CDR3 length: 14 residues. CDR3 nucleotide sequence: TGTGCCAGTAGTATTCTCCTGGACAGCACTGAAGCTTTCTTT. Protein product: CASSILLDSTEAFF.

This rearrangement joins TRBV5-1 to TRBJ1-2; TRBD1 agrees at 7 bases. CDR1 SGHRS and CDR2 YFSETQ come from the germline V gene. The CDR3 loop spans 15 amino acids. After removal of 1 base from V and 3 bases from J, the junction contained 6 bases not matched to a gene. The chain's CDR3 is CASSLPDRPYYGYTF. The CDR3 DNA reads TGCGCCAGCAGCTTGCCGGACAGGCCTTACTATGGCTACACCTTC.

Concerning this clone: Other DNA sequences within the sample encode an identical CDR3. The chain uses TRBV6-5 and TRBJ2-3, with TRBD1 identical over 8 bases. The CDR3 consists of 14 residues. Germline assignment: CDR1 MNHEY and CDR2 SVGAGI. V was pared by 6 bases and J by 0 bases, with 2 bases of the junction left unmatched. The CDR3 DNA is TGTGCCAGCAGCTACAGGGGGAGCACAGATACGCAGTATTTT. It codes for CASSYRGSTDTQYF.

This clone was found a few times. V gene TRBV6-1 combines with J gene TRBJ2-1; TRBD1 aligns across 8 bases. The CDR3 is 17 amino acids. The trim removed 4 bases at V and 8 bases at J, leaving 16 bases unmatched. Germline V gene lookup returns CDR1 MNHNS and CDR2 SASEGT. CDR3 bases: TGTGCCAGCAGTGTTTCTCGGACAGGGAAGGGTGGTGATGAGCAGTTCTTC. Translated: CASSVSRTGKGGDEQFF.

The V gene is TRBV7-9, the J gene TRBJ1-2; TRBD1 might be the D (5 bases). This CDR3 spans 14 amino acids. From germline, CDR1 is SEHNR and CDR2 FQNEAQ (reference sequence). V lost 5 bases, J lost 8 bases, and 18 bases lay in between. The CDR3, as DNA: TGTGCCAGCAGCCAATTGGGGCGGTTTCAGGGCTACACCTTC. It specifies CASSQLGRFQGYTF.

Many counts were recorded for this clone. The V and J genes are TRBV3-1 (or the pseudogene TRBV3-2) and TRBJ2-3; TRBD2 matches at 10 bases. The V gene's germline CDR1 is LGHDT and CDR2 YNNKEL (reference sequence). J was trimmed by 1 base and V by 4 bases; bases with no gene match: 5. The CDR3 contains 16 residues. The DNA for the CDR3 is TGTGCCAGCAGCCGTCGCACTAGCGGGGGCACAGATACGCAGTATTTT. Translated: CASSRRTSGGTDTQYF.

The chain joins TRBV30 to TRBJ1-5, with 7 positions matching TRBD1. Germline V gene data show CDR1 as GTSNPN and CDR2 as SVGIG (reference sequence). The CDR3 has 14 amino acids. V was clipped by 3 bases and J by 7 bases; unmatched bases: 9. The CDR3 loop is CAWSDRVLKQPQHF. CDR3 DNA sequence: TGTGCCTGGAGCGACAGGGTGTTAAAACAGCCCCAGCATTTT.

V is TRBV5-1 and J is TRBJ2-7; a weak D match, TRBD2 (5 bases). This CDR3 spans 13 amino acids. The V gene's germline CDR1 is SGHRS and CDR2 YFSETQ. Trimming removed 4 bases from V and 2 bases from J, with 10 bases in between. CDR3 bases: TGCGCCAGCAGCGCCGACGGGACCTACGAGCAGTACTTC. Translation gives CASSADGTYEQYF.

CDR3 coding DNA: TGTGCCAGTAGGCCGAGACAGTCCTCTGGAAACACCATATATTTT. Translated: CASRPRQSSGNTIYF. The J gene is TRBJ1-3, the V gene TRBV19, with D possibly being TRBD1 (5 bases). Trimming cost V 6 bases and J 0 bases, with 12 bases left between them. CDR1 is LNHDA, CDR2 SQIVND, per germline (reference sequence). The CDR3 covers 15 residues.

The CDR3, as DNA: TGTGCCATCACCAAGACTAGCGGGGGGTTGAACACCGGGGAGCTGTTTTTT. Its translation: CAITKTSGGLNTGELFF. The chain employs TRBV10-3 and TRBJ2-2, with 13 bases matching TRBD2. Germline V gene sequence: CDR1 ENHRY, CDR2 SYGVKD. Trimming at V came to 7 bases and at J to 1 base, leaving 6 bases not matched to a gene. The CDR3 has 17 residues.

The CDR3 DNA is TGTGCCAGCAGCCGATTAAGGGGACTAGGACACACCGGGGAGCTGTTTTTT. Translated: CASSRLRGLGHTGELFF. The chain joins TRBV3-1 (or the pseudogene TRBV3-2) to TRBJ2-2; 8 positions match TRBD2. Germline loops: CDR1 LGHDT, CDR2 YNNKEL (reference sequence). The junction had 10 bases not matched to a gene; V was cut back by 4 bases and J by 3 bases. The CDR3 length is 17 residues.

The chain carries TRBV4-1 and TRBJ2-3; 12 nucleotides agree with TRBD2. CDR3 length: 17 residues. V dropped 3 bases and J dropped 2; count of bases not matched to a gene: 6. The germline V gene has CDR1 MGHRA and CDR2 YSYEKL. The CDR3 reads CASSQSGLAGNTDTQYF. CDR3 nucleotide sequence: TGCGCCAGCAGCCAGTCCGGACTAGCGGGGAACACAGATACGCAGTATTTT.

The chain couples TRBV3-1 (or the pseudogene TRBV3-2) to TRBJ2-1; 7 bases map to TRBD2. J gave up 4 bases and V 0 bases, and 15 bases lay outside the gene matches. Germline V gene sequence: CDR1 LGHDT, CDR2 YNNKEL (reference sequence). This CDR3 is 19 amino acids long. CDR3: CASSQEGTNYRPIYNEQFF. The CDR3 nucleotides read TGTGCCAGCAGCCAAGAAGGGACTAACTACCGCCCCATATACAATGAGCAGTTCTTC.

This rearrangement joins TRBV6-5 to TRBJ1-5; D might be TRBD1 (6 bases). V lost 8 bases, J lost 4 bases, and 15 bases lay in between. This CDR3 region has 14 residues. Germline loops: CDR1 MNHEY, CDR2 SVGAGI. This chain's CDR3 is CASGTGTINQPQHF. In DNA form, the CDR3 reads TGTGCCAGCGGCACCGGGACAATAAATCAGCCCCAGCATTTT.